A single sample is the source of the 10 T cell receptor beta chains below, sequenced in a study of blood T cell repertoires in COVID-19. Using immunoSEQ multiplex PCR, the repertoire was profiled, and TCRdb retains in-frame clones only, with some absent. This table has tens of thousands of clones, 84% appearing once. The specimen was peripheral blood. The receptor set was obtained from a human donor in a cohort sampled during active COVID-19.

V gene TRBV6-5 combines with J gene TRBJ1-4, with TRBD1 identical over 9 bases. Germline CDR1 MNHEY, CDR2 SVGAGI. V lost 7 bases to trimming and J lost 6 bases; unmatched junction nucleotides: 9. The CDR3 covers 15 residues. CDR3 DNA: TGTGCCAGCAACTCCCGGGACAGGGCGGATGAAAAACTGTTTTTT. It encodes CASNSRDRADEKLFF.

V is TRBV6-6 and J is TRBJ2-1, with D possibly being TRBD1 (7 bases). CDR3 length: 15 amino acids. In germline, CDR1 is MNHNY, CDR2 SVGAGI (reference sequence). Trimming removed 4 bases from V and 1 base from J, with 11 bases in between. In nucleotides, the CDR3 is TGTGCCAGCAGTTCCCAGGGGGGATCCTACAATGAGCAGTTCTTC. Translation: CASSSQGGSYNEQFF.

This clone was observed a few times. The J gene is TRBJ2-3, the V gene TRBV5-8; D unclear. This CDR3 has 16 amino acids. CDR1 SGHTS and CDR2 YDEGEE come from the germline V gene. Trimming took 3 bases from V and 2 from J, leaving 16 bases between them. Written as DNA, the CDR3 is TGTGCCAGCAGCTCCTTTGGGCTATCGTTCACAGATACGCAGTATTTT. Protein sequence: CASSSFGLSFTDTQYF.

This clone has just one count. The chain carries TRBV3-1 (or the pseudogene TRBV3-2) and TRBJ1-6; 9 bases match TRBD1. The germline V gene encodes CDR1 LGHDT and CDR2 YNNKEL (reference sequence). The CDR3 is 14 amino acids. V shed 6 bases, J shed 8 bases, and the junction held 5 bases outside the gene matches. The CDR3: CASRDGTGYSPLHF. In nucleotides, the CDR3 is TGTGCCAGCAGAGACGGGACAGGGTATTCACCCCTCCACTTT.

The chain has TRBV5-1 and TRBJ2-5; the match to TRBD1 covers 7 bases. The V segment lost 8 bases and the J segment 2 bases; nucleotides outside the gene matches: 6. In germline, CDR1 is SGHRS, CDR2 YFSETQ. The CDR3 has 13 residues. In DNA form, the CDR3 reads TGCGCCAGTACCGGGACAGCACAAGAGACCCAGTACTTC. This codes for CASTGTAQETQYF.

The genes are TRBV28 and TRBJ2-7; maybe TRBD2 (5 bases). CDR1 is MDHEN, CDR2 SYDVKM, per germline. The CDR3 covers 12 residues. V lost 9 bases and J lost 2, with 11 bases in between. CDR3 DNA sequence: TGTGCCAGTGAGACCGGGACCTACGAGCAGTACTTC. Encoded protein: CASETGTYEQYF. The whole variable domain, filled in from reference TRBV28 and TRBJ2-7, reads DVKVTQSSRYLVKRTGEKVFLECVQDMDHENMFWYRQDPGLGLRLIYFSYDVKMKEKGDIPEGYSVSREKKERFSLILESASTNQTSMYLCASETGTYEQYFGPGTRLTVT.

In DNA, the CDR3 is TGTGCCAGCAGCTACGGTCCCTCCGGTGAAGCTTTCTTT. This gives the protein CASSYGPSGEAFF. The chain has TRBV7-8 and TRBJ1-1; D uncertain. Germline CDR1 and CDR2: SGHVS and FQNEAQ. The V and J ends lost 4 bases and 7 bases respectively, with 13 bases between them. The CDR3 extends over 13 amino acids.

DNA for the CDR3: TGTGCCAGCAGCCTTCTGGGTCTAGCGGGGGGCAACCAAGAGACCCAGTACTTC. Its protein product is CASSLLGLAGGNQETQYF. The chain couples TRBV11-2 to TRBJ2-5; 11 bases line up with TRBD2. With V trimmed by 5 bases and J by 0 bases, 11 bases remained unmatched. Looked up from germline, CDR1 is SGHAT and CDR2 is FQNNGV. This CDR3 has 18 amino acids.

CDR3 sequence reads: CASSRGLVGEQFF. The CDR3, as DNA: TGTGCCAGCAGCAGGGGACTAGTCGGTGAGCAGTTCTTC. The rearrangement joins TRBV7-2 to TRBJ2-1; 8 bases map to TRBD2. The CDR3 is 13 residues long. Germline CDR1 reads SGHTA; CDR2 reads FQGNSA. The V gene end was trimmed by 5 bases and the J gene end by 9 bases; junction bases not matched to a gene: 6.

V gene TRBV5-1 combines with J gene TRBJ2-7; a weak D match, TRBD2 (5 bases). Trimming pared 0 bases from V and 3 bases from J, leaving 7 bases between. Germline values: CDR1 SGHRS, CDR2 YFSETQ. The CDR3 covers 13 residues. The CDR3 reads CASSLAGNYEQYF. The CDR3 DNA reads TGCGCCAGCAGCTTGGCGGGAAACTACGAGCAGTACTTC.